The rows below give T cell receptor beta chains drawn from one sample of a study of blood T cell repertoires in COVID-19. The repertoire was sequenced with immunoSEQ multiplex PCR; TCRdb's copy has only in-frame clones and lacks some. Counted here are roughly 410,000 clones, over 75% occurring once; the ten biggest clones make up approximately 2.5%. Sequencing input: peripheral blood. Receptors were obtained from a woman between 55 and 75 years old with COVID-19, enrolled during active disease. CDR3s include the opening cysteine and the closing phenylalanine or tryptophan. D genes are given only for firm matches. The size field is filled for only some rows; it gives once, few, many or a size class.

j_gene: TRBJ2-1
d_gene: .
v_gene: TRBV2
abundance: .
CDR3aa: CASSEGLGVREQFF
CDR3nt: TGTGCCAGCAGTGAAGGACTAGGGGTACGCGAGCAGTTCTTC

j_gene: TRBJ2-7
d_gene: .
v_gene: TRBV2
abundance: .
CDR3aa: CASSMRTDAYEQYF
CDR3nt: TGTGCCAGCAGCATGAGGACAGACGCCTACGAGCAGTACTTC

j_gene: TRBJ1-1
d_gene: TRBD1
v_gene: TRBV10-2
abundance: .
CDR3aa: CASSDTGGTNTEAFF
CDR3nt: TGCGCCAGCAGTGATACAGGGGGGACGAACACTGAAGCTTTCTTT

j_gene: TRBJ2-4
d_gene: .
v_gene: TRBV5-1
abundance: .
CDR3aa: CASSFRGNDAKNIQYF
CDR3nt: TGCGCCAGCAGCTTTCGAGGGAATGATGCCAAAAACATTCAGTACTTC

j_gene: TRBJ1-4
d_gene: .
v_gene: TRBV6-6
abundance: .
CDR3aa: CASTKQVANEKLFF
CDR3nt: TGTGCCAGCACCAAACAGGTGGCTAATGAAAAACTGTTTTTT

j_gene: TRBJ1-5
d_gene: TRBD1
v_gene: TRBV4-1
abundance: once
CDR3aa: CASSHPGQGENFNQPQHF
CDR3nt: TGCGCCAGCAGCCATCCAGGACAGGGGGAGAACTTCAATCAGCCCCAGCATTTT

j_gene: TRBJ1-4
d_gene: TRBD1
v_gene: TRBV25-1
abundance: .
CDR3aa: CASSQGTWNEKLFF
CDR3nt: TGTGCCAGCTCACAGGGGACGTGGAATGAAAAACTGTTTTTT

j_gene: TRBJ1-5
d_gene: .
v_gene: TRBV7-2
abundance: .
CDR3aa: CASSLLRGNSNQPQHF
CDR3nt: TGTGCCAGCAGCTTATTGAGAGGGAATAGCAATCAGCCCCAGCATTTT

j_gene: TRBJ2-3
d_gene: .
v_gene: TRBV21-1
abundance: .
CDR3aa: CASSKSNLRGEKGMDTQYF
CDR3nt: TGTGCCAGCAGCAAATCAAACCTCCGGGGGGAAAAGGGCATGGATACGCAGTATTTT

j_gene: TRBJ2-5
d_gene: .
v_gene: TRBV7-9
abundance: .
CDR3aa: CASSLLTWGARGSQETQYF
CDR3nt: TGTGCCAGCAGCTTACTTACTTGGGGAGCGAGAGGGAGCCAAGAGACCCAGTACTTC

j_gene: TRBJ2-7
d_gene: TRBD1
v_gene: TRBV7-2
abundance: .
CDR3aa: CASSPNRGYEQYF
CDR3nt: TGTGCCAGCAGTCCAAACAGGGGCTACGAGCAGTACTTC

j_gene: TRBJ2-1
d_gene: .
v_gene: TRBV4-1
abundance: .
CDR3aa: CASSQDDSSYNEQFF
CDR3nt: TGCGCCAGCAGCCAAGACGACAGCTCCTACAATGAGCAGTTCTTC

j_gene: TRBJ2-7
d_gene: TRBD1
v_gene: TRBV14
abundance: .
CDR3aa: CASSPYSGTGYEQYF
CDR3nt: TGTGCCAGCAGCCCTTACTCAGGGACAGGCTACGAGCAGTACTTC

j_gene: TRBJ2-2
d_gene: .
v_gene: TRBV28
abundance: .
CDR3aa: CASSFRVTGELFF
CDR3nt: TGTGCCAGCAGTTTCAGGGTGACCGGGGAGCTGTTTTTT

j_gene: TRBJ1-2
d_gene: TRBD1
v_gene: TRBV9
abundance: .
CDR3aa: CASSVGTGEEANYGYTF
CDR3nt: TGTGCCAGCAGCGTAGGGACAGGGGAAGAGGCTAACTATGGCTACACCTTC

j_gene: TRBJ2-7
d_gene: .
v_gene: TRBV12-3/TRBV12-4
abundance: .
CDR3aa: CASSLGGFHEQYF
CDR3nt: TGTGCCAGCAGTTTAGGCGGCTTCCACGAGCAGTACTTC

j_gene: TRBJ2-7
d_gene: .
v_gene: TRBV24-1
abundance: .
CDR3aa: CATSDPRGASYEQYF
CDR3nt: TGTGCCACCAGTGACCCCAGGGGGGCCTCCTACGAGCAGTACTTC

j_gene: TRBJ2-7
d_gene: .
v_gene: TRBV6-1
abundance: .
CDR3aa: CASSEDSSYEQYF
CDR3nt: TGTGCCAGCAGTGAGGACAGCTCCTACGAGCAGTACTTC

j_gene: TRBJ1-5
d_gene: TRBD1
v_gene: TRBV2
abundance: .
CDR3aa: CASKGDSGQPQHF
CDR3nt: TGTGCCAGCAAGGGGGACAGCGGACAGCCCCAGCATTTT

j_gene: TRBJ1-2
d_gene: .
v_gene: TRBV4-1
abundance: .
CDR3aa: CASSQGPTVLSYGYTF
CDR3nt: TGCGCCAGCAGCCAAGGCCCGACAGTTTTATCCTATGGCTACACCTTC

j_gene: TRBJ2-4
d_gene: TRBD1
v_gene: TRBV30
abundance: once
CDR3aa: CAWSSQGQGNIQYF
CDR3nt: TGTGCCTGGAGCTCACAGGGGCAAGGGAACATTCAGTACTTC

j_gene: TRBJ1-1
d_gene: TRBD1
v_gene: TRBV6-6
abundance: .
CDR3aa: CASSYSGQGAFF
CDR3nt: TGTGCCAGCAGTTACTCAGGACAGGGAGCTTTCTTT

j_gene: TRBJ2-7
d_gene: TRBD1
v_gene: TRBV6-5
abundance: .
CDR3aa: CASRQGSSYEQYF
CDR3nt: TGTGCCAGCAGACAGGGGTCCTCCTACGAGCAGTACTTC

j_gene: TRBJ2-1
d_gene: TRBD1
v_gene: TRBV5-1
abundance: .
CDR3aa: CASSLEGATYNEQFF
CDR3nt: TGCGCCAGCAGCTTGGAGGGGGCTACCTACAATGAGCAGTTCTTC

j_gene: TRBJ1-5
d_gene: .
v_gene: TRBV7-8
abundance: .
CDR3aa: CASSLGFRVGGNQPQHF
CDR3nt: TGTGCCAGCAGCTTAGGGTTCCGGGTGGGAGGCAATCAGCCCCAGCATTTT

j_gene: TRBJ2-7
d_gene: .
v_gene: TRBV12-1
abundance: .
CDR3aa: CASSLGTGGSYEQYF
CDR3nt: TGTGCCAGCAGCTTGGGGACAGGGGGTTCCTACGAGCAGTACTTC

j_gene: TRBJ1-1
d_gene: .
v_gene: TRBV28
abundance: .
CDR3aa: CASSGLGVEDTEAFF
CDR3nt: TGTGCCAGCAGTGGACTAGGGGTGGAGGACACTGAAGCTTTCTTT

j_gene: TRBJ1-2
d_gene: TRBD1
v_gene: TRBV5-1
abundance: .
CDR3aa: CASSLSRTGDGYTF
CDR3nt: TGCGCCAGCAGCTTGTCAAGGACAGGGGACGGCTACACCTTC

j_gene: TRBJ2-6
d_gene: TRBD1
v_gene: TRBV6-5
abundance: .
CDR3aa: CASGQGAPGANVLTF
CDR3nt: TGTGCCAGCGGACAGGGGGCTCCTGGGGCCAACGTCCTGACTTTC

j_gene: TRBJ2-7
d_gene: .
v_gene: TRBV15
abundance: .
CDR3aa: CATSRGPGLYEQYF
CDR3nt: TGTGCCACCAGCAGAGGTCCAGGGCTCTACGAGCAGTACTTC

j_gene: TRBJ1-3
d_gene: .
v_gene: TRBV19
abundance: .
CDR3aa: CASRPSSGNTIYF
CDR3nt: TGTGCCAGTAGACCGAGTTCTGGAAACACCATATATTTT

j_gene: TRBJ1-1
d_gene: .
v_gene: TRBV5-1
abundance: .
CDR3aa: CASSSTTGNTEAFF
CDR3nt: TGCGCCAGCAGCTCAACGACAGGGAACACTGAAGCTTTCTTT

j_gene: TRBJ2-5
d_gene: .
v_gene: TRBV29-1
abundance: .
CDR3aa: CSVAGGEETQYF
CDR3nt: TGCAGCGTTGCTGGCGGGGAAGAGACCCAGTACTTC

j_gene: TRBJ2-1
d_gene: .
v_gene: TRBV5-1
abundance: .
CDR3aa: CASTIRGARGNEQFF
CDR3nt: TGCGCCAGTACGATCAGGGGGGCTCGGGGAAATGAGCAGTTCTTC

j_gene: TRBJ2-7
d_gene: .
v_gene: TRBV28
abundance: .
CDR3aa: CASSLLGGRNEQYF
CDR3nt: TGTGCCAGCAGCCTCCTGGGGGGTCGGAACGAGCAGTACTTC

j_gene: TRBJ1-1
d_gene: TRBD1
v_gene: TRBV19
abundance: .
CDR3aa: CATEGQHMNTEAFF
CDR3nt: TGTGCCACCGAGGGACAGCACATGAACACTGAAGCTTTCTTT

j_gene: TRBJ2-5
d_gene: .
v_gene: TRBV7-9
abundance: .
CDR3aa: CASSRRTEKETQYF
CDR3nt: TGTGCCAGCAGCCGCCGGACTGAAAAAGAGACCCAGTACTTC

j_gene: TRBJ2-7
d_gene: TRBD1
v_gene: TRBV19
abundance: .
CDR3aa: CASSTGQSSYEQYF
CDR3nt: TGTGCCAGTAGTACGGGACAGAGCTCCTACGAGCAGTACTTC

j_gene: TRBJ1-5
d_gene: .
v_gene: TRBV23-1
abundance: .
CDR3aa: CASSRTGLQPQHF
CDR3nt: TGCGCCAGCAGTCGTACAGGGTTGCAGCCCCAGCATTTT

j_gene: TRBJ1-6
d_gene: .
v_gene: TRBV19
abundance: .
CDR3aa: CATSGRQAGSSPLHF
CDR3nt: TGTGCCACGTCCGGGAGGCAGGCCGGGAGTTCACCCCTCCACTTT

j_gene: TRBJ2-1
d_gene: TRBD2
v_gene: TRBV7-9
abundance: .
CDR3aa: CASSLTSGGALRGYEQFF
CDR3nt: TGTGCCAGCAGCTTAACTAGCGGGGGCGCTCTTCGAGGGTATGAGCAGTTCTTC

j_gene: TRBJ1-2
d_gene: .
v_gene: TRBV6-6
abundance: .
CDR3aa: CASSPTDSYGYTF
CDR3nt: TGTGCCAGCAGTCCGACCGACAGCTATGGCTACACCTTC

j_gene: TRBJ2-7
d_gene: TRBD1
v_gene: TRBV10-2
abundance: .
CDR3aa: CASSPLGTDFYEQYF
CDR3nt: TGCGCCAGCAGCCCACTTGGGACAGACTTCTACGAGCAGTACTTC

j_gene: TRBJ1-1
d_gene: .
v_gene: TRBV20-1
abundance: .
CDR3aa: CSARAGTEAFF
CDR3nt: TGCAGTGCTAGAGCCGGGACTGAAGCTTTCTTT

j_gene: TRBJ2-2
d_gene: TRBD1
v_gene: TRBV9
abundance: few
CDR3aa: CASSGQGSTGELFF
CDR3nt: TGTGCCAGCAGCGGACAGGGATCCACCGGGGAGCTGTTTTTT